Described below is a single T cell receptor beta chain sequence and its context. Its cognate antigen is unknown. This entry comes from a study of cytomegalovirus exposure and HLA in healthy donors. Study-wide findings and caveats: According to reports, the classifier identified cytomegalovirus status with high specificity and sensitivity. Researchers counted roughly 160 TCR beta chains as cytomegalovirus-associated.

Assay used: immunoSEQ multiplex PCR; TCRdb lists only in-frame clones, some missing. This sample has approximately 140,000 clones, with about 90% found just once. These donors were members of the roughly 110-subject validation cohort, a group separate from the approximately 640-subject first cohort. Trimming cost V 2 bases and J 4 bases, with 11 bases left between them. Germline V CDR1 and CDR2: SGHRS, YFSETQ. This CDR3 is 14 amino acids long. This TCR was recovered from a man younger than 35 in good health and CMV-seronegative. Sequencing input: PBMCs. The rearrangement uses TRBV5-1 and TRBJ2-3; no definite D call. The chain's CDR3 is CASSLASQADTQYF. Here the CDR3 DNA reads TGCGCCAGCAGCTTAGCTAGTCAAGCAGATACGCAGTATTTT.